This TCR beta chain was profiled in a study of identical twins. Germline-derived CDR1 and CDR2 are SGHDT and YYEEEE. V lost 5 bases and J lost 2, with 17 bases in between. This CDR3 contains 15 residues. TCRdb fed the 5' RACE reads into MiXCR, producing one record per CDR3 protein. The table includes 200,000 to 250,000 distinct CDR3 sequences, 7.5% detected once. This clonotype came up a few times. These same data were also listed under a study on yellow fever vaccine responses in identical twins.

The TCR comes from a woman between 18 and 30 years old in good health. The chain uses TRBV5-6 and TRBJ2-7, with a weak D call TRBD1 (6 bases). Sequencing was done on a sample of memory (CD45RO+) T cells sorted from blood. CDR3 loop: CASSSVNRATYEQYF. In DNA, the CDR3 is TGTGCCAGCAGTTCAGTGAACAGGGCCACCTACGAGCAGTACTTC.